The table lists the clone carrying this TCR beta chain with a few counts. The target antigen is unknown. Profiled with immunoSEQ multiplex PCR; TCRdb holds only in-frame clones, not every one. The table lists tens of thousands of clones, roughly 80% of them singletons, with around 1.3% in the top ten. This sample was taken from a study of T cells in localized non-small cell lung cancer. Study-wide points: Of the top 100 tumor clones, median around 55 were in adjacent lung, approximately 28 among its top 100. The tumor had only one region sequenced, so heterogeneity remains possible. Uninvolved adjacent lung showed peak T cell clonality, exceeding tumor.

Looked up from germline, CDR1 is SGHAT and CDR2 is FQDESV (reference sequence). The CDR3 contains 15 residues. Trimming left V 1 base short and J 7 bases short, with 17 bases between. This sequence was found in a female donor over 55 with stage I lung adenocarcinoma. The sample was peripheral blood, taken before any cancer treatment. This chain uses TRBV11-1 with TRBJ2-7; a possible D gene is TRBD2 (5 bases). The CDR3 here is CASSLGGSRAREQYF. The CDR3 DNA reads as TGTGCCAGCAGCTTAGGGGGATCGAGGGCGCGGGAGCAGTACTTC.